The 16 T cell receptor beta chains presented below share a single source sample, sequenced in a study of cytomegalovirus exposure and HLA in healthy donors. PCR used 60 Vbeta primers and 13 Jbeta primers. Clones were read by immunoSEQ multiplex PCR, and TCRdb kept only the in-frame ones, dropping some. Of under 200,000 clones detected, about 86% appear once; the ten largest clones hold approximately 2%. Input material: PBMCs. The receptors originated from a woman younger than 30 in good health and CMV-seropositive.

The CDR3 reads CASSLGHQVREKLFF. In DNA, the CDR3 is TGCGCCAGCAGCCTCGGACACCAAGTACGGGAAAAACTGTTTTTT. The chain uses TRBV5-1 and TRBJ1-4; the D gene is possibly TRBD1 (5 bases). CDR3 length: 15 residues. V shed 4 bases and J shed 8 bases, with 18 bases lying between them. CDR1 is SGHRS and CDR2 is YFSETQ in the germline V gene. The full variable domain, rest sourced from reference TRBV5-1 and TRBJ1-4, is KAGVTQTPRYLIKTRGQQVTLSCSPISGHRSVSWYQQTPGQGLQFLFEYFSETQRNKGNFPGRFSGRQFSNSRSEMNVSTLELGDSALYLCASSLGHQVREKLFFGSGTQLSVL.

This clone was seen just once. V is TRBV11-2 and J is TRBJ2-7; D unclear. Germline V gene sequence: CDR1 SGHAT, CDR2 FQNNGV. This CDR3 spans 17 amino acids. The V end lost 4 bases, the J end lost 6 bases, and 25 bases lay between the germline ends. The CDR3 bases are TGTGCCAGCAGCTCAACCTACGGCGAAACCAGCTGGGCCGAGCAGTACGTC. Translation gives CASSSTYGETSWAEQYV.

The chain joins TRBV19 to TRBJ1-2; 7 bases fit TRBD1. V lost 10 bases, J lost 4 bases, and 6 bases stayed unmatched. In germline, CDR1 is LNHDA, CDR2 SQIVND (reference sequence). The CDR3 is 12 residues long. As DNA, the CDR3 is TGTGCCACCGTACAGGGGCTCTATGGCTACACCTTC. Residues: CATVQGLYGYTF.

The V call is TRBV7-3, the J call TRBJ1-1; no clear D gene. V gave up 0 bases and J gave up 5 bases, with 19 bases separating them. CDR3 length equals 17 residues. Germline V gives CDR1 SGHTA, CDR2 FQGTGA. This CDR3 reads CASSLTGLGWVRTEAFF. CDR3 nucleotides: TGTGCCAGCAGCTTAACTGGTTTAGGTTGGGTGAGGACTGAAGCTTTCTTT.

The table lists this clone with a few counts. The V and J genes are TRBV7-7 and TRBJ2-2; 8 bases agree with TRBD2. The trim removed 6 bases at V and 1 base at J, leaving 4 bases unmatched. The CDR3 runs to 15 residues. Germline V CDR1 and CDR2: SSHAT, FNYEAQ (reference sequence). This chain's CDR3 is CASSFSGENTGELFF. In DNA, the CDR3 is TGTGCCAGCAGTTTTAGCGGGGAGAACACCGGGGAGCTGTTTTTT.

This clone was found a few times. The chain recombines TRBV28 with TRBJ2-5; a possible D gene is TRBD1 (5 bases). This CDR3 spans 13 amino acids. Germline values: CDR1 MDHEN, CDR2 SYDVKM. The ends were cut back, 4 bases at V and 5 bases at J, with 11 bases in the middle. Written as DNA, the CDR3 is TGTGCCAGCAGTTATGGGGCTGGGGAGACCCAGTACTTC. Its translation: CASSYGAGETQYF.

This sequence joins TRBV4-3 and TRBJ1-4, with TRBD1 identical over 9 bases. The junction had 3 bases not matched to a gene; V was cut back by 3 bases and J by 4 bases. This CDR3 comprises 15 residues. Looked up from germline, CDR1 is LGHNA and CDR2 is YSLEER. CDR3 sequence (DNA): TGCGCCAGCAGCCACGGGACAGGGAATAATGAAAAACTGTTTTTT. This translates into CASSHGTGNNEKLFF.

In its sample, this clone was seen a few times. The V and J genes are TRBV6-4 and TRBJ2-3; D may be TRBD2 (5 bases). Germline CDR1 and CDR2: MRHNA and SNTAGT. Trimming removed 3 bases from V and 0 bases from J, with 7 bases in between. This CDR3 is built from 14 residues. In DNA, the CDR3 is TGTGCCAGCAGTGAGCGGGCTAGCACAGATACGCAGTATTTT. Encoded protein: CASSERASTDTQYF.

The chain has TRBV29-1 and TRBJ2-1, with 8 bases matching TRBD2. Per germline, CDR1 SQVTM and CDR2 ANQGSEA. This CDR3 contains 13 residues. For the CDR3, the DNA is TGCAGTGTCCGGATCGGGGGGGCGGGTGAGCAGTTCTTC. Translating it yields CSVRIGGAGEQFF.

The chain's CDR3 is CASSYGIGGLGNGYTF. DNA for the CDR3: TGTGCCAGCAGTTACGGTATCGGGGGACTAGGGAATGGCTACACCTTC. This chain joins TRBV6-5 and TRBJ1-2; a weak D match, TRBD1 (5 bases). Trimming removed 2 bases at V and 6 bases at J, with 19 bases between. Germline V gives CDR1 MNHEY, CDR2 SVGAGI. The CDR3 has 16 amino acids.

V is TRBV6-1 and J is TRBJ2-7; 7 bases are shared with TRBD1. The germline V gene has CDR1 MNHNS and CDR2 SASEGT. The V segment lost 5 bases and the J segment 6 bases; nucleotides outside the gene matches: 7. This CDR3 comprises 13 residues. The CDR3 coding sequence is TGTGCCAGCAGTCTTGACAGGGCGCGCGAGCAGTACTTC. It translates to CASSLDRAREQYF.

The chain carries TRBV7-9 and TRBJ1-2; D is ambiguous. The CDR3 is 14 residues long. The V end was cut by 7 bases, the J end by 6 bases, with 18 bases between. CDR1 and CDR2 (germline): SEHNR, FQNEAQ (reference sequence). In nucleotides, the CDR3 is TGTGCCAGCACCATGTGGCCAGAGGTTGATGGCTACACCTTC. Encoded protein: CASTMWPEVDGYTF.

The J gene is TRBJ1-6, the V gene TRBV14; tentative D call: TRBD1 (5 bases). There are 17 residues in the CDR3. Germline CDR1 and CDR2: SGHDN and FVKESK. V lost 0 bases to trimming and J lost 2 bases, with 11 bases between them. The CDR3 coding sequence is TGTGCCAGCAGCCAAGATATGGCACAGGCCTATAATTCACCCCTCCACTTT. This translates into CASSQDMAQAYNSPLHF.

The chain links TRBV14 to TRBJ1-3; unclear D gene. Germline V gene sequence: CDR1 SGHDN, CDR2 FVKESK. V was shortened by 4 bases and J by 7 bases, with 11 bases between the two germline ends. The CDR3 is made up of 13 amino acids. CDR3 nucleotides: TGTGCCAGCAGCCCGAACTCCAGGAACACCATATATTTT. It specifies CASSPNSRNTIYF.

V usage is TRBV6-1 and J usage is TRBJ2-5; D is uncertain. Matching the DNA end better, TRBJ2-7 makes the J call doubtful. Germline assignment: CDR1 MNHNS and CDR2 SASEGT. There are 10 residues in the CDR3. The CDR3, as DNA: TGTGCCAGCTGCGACTACGAGCAGTACTTC. This gives the protein CASCDYEQYF.

CDR3 sequence reads: CASSYSGGETF. In nucleotides, the CDR3 is TGTGCCAGCAGTTACTCGGGGGGGGAGACCTTC. This chain joins TRBV6-5 and TRBJ1-2; maybe TRBD1 (5 bases). The ends were cut back, 0 bases at V and 14 bases at J, with 10 bases in the middle. The germline V gene has CDR1 MNHEY and CDR2 SVGAGI. This CDR3 is built from 11 residues.